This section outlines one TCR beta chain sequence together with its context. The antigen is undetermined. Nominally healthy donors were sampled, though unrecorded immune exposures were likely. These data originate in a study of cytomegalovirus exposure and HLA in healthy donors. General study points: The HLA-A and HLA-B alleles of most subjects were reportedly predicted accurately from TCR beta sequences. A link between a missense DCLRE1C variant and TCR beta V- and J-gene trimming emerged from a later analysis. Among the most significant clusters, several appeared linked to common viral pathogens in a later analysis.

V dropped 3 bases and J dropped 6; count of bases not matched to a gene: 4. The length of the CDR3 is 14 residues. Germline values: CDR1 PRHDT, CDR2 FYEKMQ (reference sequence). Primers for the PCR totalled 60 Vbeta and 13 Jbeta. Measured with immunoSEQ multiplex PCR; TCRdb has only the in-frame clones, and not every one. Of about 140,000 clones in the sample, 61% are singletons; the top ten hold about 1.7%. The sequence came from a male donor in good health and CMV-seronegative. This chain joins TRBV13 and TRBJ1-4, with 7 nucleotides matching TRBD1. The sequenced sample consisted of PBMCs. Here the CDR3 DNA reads TGTGCCAGCAGCTTTAAAGGGGGCGATGAAAAACTGTTTTTT. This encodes CASSFKGGDEKLFF.